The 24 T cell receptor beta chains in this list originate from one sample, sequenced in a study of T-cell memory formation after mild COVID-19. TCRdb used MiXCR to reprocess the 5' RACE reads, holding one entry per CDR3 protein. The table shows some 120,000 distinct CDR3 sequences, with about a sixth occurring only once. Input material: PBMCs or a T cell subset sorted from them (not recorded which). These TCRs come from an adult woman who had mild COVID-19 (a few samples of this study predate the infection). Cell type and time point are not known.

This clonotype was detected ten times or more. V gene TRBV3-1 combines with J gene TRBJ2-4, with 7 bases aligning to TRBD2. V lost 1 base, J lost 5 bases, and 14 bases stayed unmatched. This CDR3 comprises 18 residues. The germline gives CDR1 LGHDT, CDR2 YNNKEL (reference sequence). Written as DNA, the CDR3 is TGTGCCAGCAGCCAAGGGACCCGAGCGCCCCGGGGGGAAAACATTCAGTACTTC. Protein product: CASSQGTRAPRGENIQYF.

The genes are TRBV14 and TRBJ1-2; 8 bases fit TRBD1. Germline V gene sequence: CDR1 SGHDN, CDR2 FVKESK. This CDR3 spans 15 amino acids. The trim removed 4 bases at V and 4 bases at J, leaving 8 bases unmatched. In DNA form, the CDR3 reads TGTGCCAGCAGCCTGAGCAGGGGGCTCGGCTATGGCTACACCTTC. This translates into CASSLSRGLGYGYTF.

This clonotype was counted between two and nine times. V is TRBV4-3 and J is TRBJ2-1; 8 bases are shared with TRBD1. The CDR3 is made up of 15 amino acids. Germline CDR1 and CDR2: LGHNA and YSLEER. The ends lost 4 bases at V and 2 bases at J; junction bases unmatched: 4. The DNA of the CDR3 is TGCGCCAGCAGCCGAGAGGGACAGGCCTACAATGAGCAGTTCTTC. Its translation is CASSREGQAYNEQFF.

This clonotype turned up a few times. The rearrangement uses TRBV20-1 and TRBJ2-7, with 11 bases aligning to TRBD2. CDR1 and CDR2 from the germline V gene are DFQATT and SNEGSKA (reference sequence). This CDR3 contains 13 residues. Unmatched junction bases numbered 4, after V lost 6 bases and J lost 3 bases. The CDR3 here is CSAGTSGNYEQYF. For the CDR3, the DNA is TGCAGTGCCGGGACTAGCGGCAACTACGAGCAGTACTTC.

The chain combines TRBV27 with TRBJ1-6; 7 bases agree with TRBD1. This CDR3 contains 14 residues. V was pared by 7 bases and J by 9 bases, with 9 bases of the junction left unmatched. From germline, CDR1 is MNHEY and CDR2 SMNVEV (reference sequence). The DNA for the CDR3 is TGTGCCAGCACCCGCAGGGGGACACCTTCACCCCTCCACTTT. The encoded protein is CASTRRGTPSPLHF.

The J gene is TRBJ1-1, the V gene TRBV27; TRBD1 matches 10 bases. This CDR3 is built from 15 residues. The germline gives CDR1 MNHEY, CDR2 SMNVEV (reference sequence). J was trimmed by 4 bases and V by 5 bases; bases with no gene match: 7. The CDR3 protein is CASSPDRGPTTEAFF. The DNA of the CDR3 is TGTGCCAGCAGTCCTGACAGGGGGCCTACCACTGAAGCTTTCTTT.

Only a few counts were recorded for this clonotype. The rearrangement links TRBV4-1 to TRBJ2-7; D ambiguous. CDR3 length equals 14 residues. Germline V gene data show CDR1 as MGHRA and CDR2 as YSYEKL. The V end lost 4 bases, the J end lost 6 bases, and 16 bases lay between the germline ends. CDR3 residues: CASSLSKALGEQYF. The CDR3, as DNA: TGCGCCAGCAGCCTAAGTAAGGCGCTAGGCGAGCAGTACTTC.

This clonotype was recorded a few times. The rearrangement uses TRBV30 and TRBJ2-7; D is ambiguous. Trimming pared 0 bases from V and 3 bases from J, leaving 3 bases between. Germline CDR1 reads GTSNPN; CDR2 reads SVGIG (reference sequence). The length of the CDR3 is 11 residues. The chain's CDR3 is CAWSVYYEQYF. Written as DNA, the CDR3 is TGTGCCTGGAGTGTTTACTACGAGCAGTACTTC.

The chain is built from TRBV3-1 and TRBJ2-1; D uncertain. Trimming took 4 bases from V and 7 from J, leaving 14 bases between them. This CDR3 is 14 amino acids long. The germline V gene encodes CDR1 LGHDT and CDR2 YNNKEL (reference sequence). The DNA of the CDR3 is TGTGCCAGCAGCCCTTCGTCTCTTAGGAATGAGCAGTTCTTC. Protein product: CASSPSSLRNEQFF.

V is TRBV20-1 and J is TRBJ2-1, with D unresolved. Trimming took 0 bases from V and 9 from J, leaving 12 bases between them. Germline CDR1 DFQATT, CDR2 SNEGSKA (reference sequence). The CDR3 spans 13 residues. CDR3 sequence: CSARDLSLGEQFF. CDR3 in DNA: TGCAGTGCTAGAGATTTAAGTTTGGGTGAGCAGTTCTTC.

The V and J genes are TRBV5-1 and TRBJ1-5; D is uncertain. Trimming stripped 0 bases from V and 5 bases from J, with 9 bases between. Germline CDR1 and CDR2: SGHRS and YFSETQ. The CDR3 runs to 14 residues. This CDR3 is CASSLGGNYQPQHF. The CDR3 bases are TGCGCCAGCAGCTTGGGCGGGAACTATCAGCCCCAGCATTTT.

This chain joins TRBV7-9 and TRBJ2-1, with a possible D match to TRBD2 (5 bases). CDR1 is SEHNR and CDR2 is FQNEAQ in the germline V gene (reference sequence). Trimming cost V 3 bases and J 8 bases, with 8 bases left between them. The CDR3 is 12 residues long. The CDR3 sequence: CASSFGLDEQFF. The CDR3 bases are TGTGCCAGCAGCTTTGGACTGGATGAGCAGTTCTTC.

This chain's CDR3 is CASSSVLDYNEQFF. The CDR3 coding sequence is TGTGCCAGCAGCTCAGTCCTGGATTACAATGAGCAGTTCTTC. The chain links TRBV7-9 to TRBJ2-1; no clear D. The V end lost 4 bases, the J end lost 4 bases, and 11 bases lay between the germline ends. This CDR3 spans 14 amino acids. In germline, CDR1 is SEHNR, CDR2 FQNEAQ (reference sequence).

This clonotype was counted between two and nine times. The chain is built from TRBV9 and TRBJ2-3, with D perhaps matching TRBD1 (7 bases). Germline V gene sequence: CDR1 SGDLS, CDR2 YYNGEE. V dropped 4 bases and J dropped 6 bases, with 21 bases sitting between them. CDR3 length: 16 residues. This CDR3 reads CASSSRLGGGPDTQYF. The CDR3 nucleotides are TGTGCCAGCAGCTCCCGACTAGGAGGGGGCCCGGATACGCAGTATTTT.

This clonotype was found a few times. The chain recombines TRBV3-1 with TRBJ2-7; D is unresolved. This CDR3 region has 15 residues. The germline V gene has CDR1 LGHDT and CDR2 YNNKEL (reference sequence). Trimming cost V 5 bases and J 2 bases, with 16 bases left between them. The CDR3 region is CASSSYGLRPYEQYF. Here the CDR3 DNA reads TGTGCCAGCAGCTCCTATGGGTTACGTCCCTACGAGCAGTACTTC.

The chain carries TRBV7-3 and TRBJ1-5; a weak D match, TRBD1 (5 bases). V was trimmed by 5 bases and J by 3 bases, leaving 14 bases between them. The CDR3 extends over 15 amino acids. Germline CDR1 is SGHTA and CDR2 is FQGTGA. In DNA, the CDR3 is TGTGCCAGCAGCGGGGGGGTAGCTCCCAATCAGCCCCAGCATTTT. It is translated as CASSGGVAPNQPQHF.

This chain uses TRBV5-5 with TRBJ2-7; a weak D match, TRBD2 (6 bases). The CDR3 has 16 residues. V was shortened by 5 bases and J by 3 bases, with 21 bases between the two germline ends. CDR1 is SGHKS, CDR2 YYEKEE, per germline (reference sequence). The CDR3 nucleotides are TGTGCCAGCAGTCTCATGGCTCGGGACTCGATCTACGAGCAGTACTTC. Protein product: CASSLMARDSIYEQYF.

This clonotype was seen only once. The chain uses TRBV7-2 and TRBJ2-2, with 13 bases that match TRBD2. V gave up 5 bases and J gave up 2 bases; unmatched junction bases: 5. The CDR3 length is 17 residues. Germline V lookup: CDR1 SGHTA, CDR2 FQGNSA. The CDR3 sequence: CASSTRTSGSNTGELFF. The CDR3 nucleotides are TGTGCCAGCAGCACTAGGACTAGCGGGAGTAACACCGGGGAGCTGTTTTTT.

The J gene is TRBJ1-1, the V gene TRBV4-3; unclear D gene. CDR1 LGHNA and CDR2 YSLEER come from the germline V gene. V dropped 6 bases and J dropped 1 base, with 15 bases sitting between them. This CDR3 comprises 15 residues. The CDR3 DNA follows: TGCGCCAGCAGTGACACGTACGCACAGAACACTGAAGCTTTCTTT. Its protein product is CASSDTYAQNTEAFF.

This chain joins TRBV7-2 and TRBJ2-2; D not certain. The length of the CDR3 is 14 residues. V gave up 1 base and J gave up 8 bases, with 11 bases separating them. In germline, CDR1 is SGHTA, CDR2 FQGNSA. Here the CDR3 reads CASSLGAAAGELFF. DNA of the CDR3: TGTGCCAGCAGCTTAGGGGCGGCTGCGGGGGAGCTGTTTTTT.

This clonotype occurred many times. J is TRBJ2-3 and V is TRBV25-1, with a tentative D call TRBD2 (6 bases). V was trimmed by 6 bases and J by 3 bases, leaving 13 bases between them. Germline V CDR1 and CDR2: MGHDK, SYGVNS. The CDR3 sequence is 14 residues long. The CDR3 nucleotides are TGTGCCAGCAGGTTAACAGGAGGGACAGATACGCAGTATTTT. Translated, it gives CASRLTGGTDTQYF.

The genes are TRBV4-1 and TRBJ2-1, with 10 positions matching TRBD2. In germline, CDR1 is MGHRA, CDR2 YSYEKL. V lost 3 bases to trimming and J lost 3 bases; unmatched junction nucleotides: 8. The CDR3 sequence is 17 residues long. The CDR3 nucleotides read TGCGCCAGCAGCCAGTCATTAGCGGGGGGCATCTACAATGAGCAGTTCTTC. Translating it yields CASSQSLAGGIYNEQFF.

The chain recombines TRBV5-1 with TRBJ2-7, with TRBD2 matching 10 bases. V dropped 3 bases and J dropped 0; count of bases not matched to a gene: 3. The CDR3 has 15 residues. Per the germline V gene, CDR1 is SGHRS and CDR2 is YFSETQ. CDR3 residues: CASSSGLAASYEQYF. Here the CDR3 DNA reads TGCGCCAGCAGCTCTGGACTAGCGGCCTCCTACGAGCAGTACTTC. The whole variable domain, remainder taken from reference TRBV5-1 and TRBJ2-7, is KAGVTQTPRYLIKTRGQQVTLSCSPISGHRSVSWYQQTPGQGLQFLFEYFSETQRNKGNFPGRFSGRQFSNSRSEMNVSTLELGDSALYLCASSSGLAASYEQYFGPGTRLTVT.

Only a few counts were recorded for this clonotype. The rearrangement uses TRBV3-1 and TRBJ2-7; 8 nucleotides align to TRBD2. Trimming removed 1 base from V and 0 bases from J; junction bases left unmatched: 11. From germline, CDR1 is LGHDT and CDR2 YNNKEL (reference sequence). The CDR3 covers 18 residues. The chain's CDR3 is CASSQASAGTRGSYEQYF. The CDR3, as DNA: TGTGCCAGCAGCCAAGCGAGTGCGGGGACTAGAGGCTCCTACGAGCAGTACTTC.